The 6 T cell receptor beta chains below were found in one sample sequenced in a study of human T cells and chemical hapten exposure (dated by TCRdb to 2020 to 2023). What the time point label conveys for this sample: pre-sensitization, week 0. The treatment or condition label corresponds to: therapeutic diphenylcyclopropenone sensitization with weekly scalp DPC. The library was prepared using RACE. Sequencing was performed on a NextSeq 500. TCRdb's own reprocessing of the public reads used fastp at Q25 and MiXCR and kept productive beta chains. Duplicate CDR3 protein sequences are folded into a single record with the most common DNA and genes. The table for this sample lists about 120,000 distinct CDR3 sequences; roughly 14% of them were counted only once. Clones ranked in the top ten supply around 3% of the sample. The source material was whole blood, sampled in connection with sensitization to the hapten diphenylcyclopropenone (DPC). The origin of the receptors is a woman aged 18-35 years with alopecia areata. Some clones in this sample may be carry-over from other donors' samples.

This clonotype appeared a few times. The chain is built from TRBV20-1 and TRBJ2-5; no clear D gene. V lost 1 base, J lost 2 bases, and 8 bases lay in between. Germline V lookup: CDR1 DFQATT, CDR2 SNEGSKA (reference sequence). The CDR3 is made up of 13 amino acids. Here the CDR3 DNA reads TGCAGTGCTAGAGTAGGCACTCAAGAGACCCAGTACTTC. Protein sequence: CSARVGTQETQYF.

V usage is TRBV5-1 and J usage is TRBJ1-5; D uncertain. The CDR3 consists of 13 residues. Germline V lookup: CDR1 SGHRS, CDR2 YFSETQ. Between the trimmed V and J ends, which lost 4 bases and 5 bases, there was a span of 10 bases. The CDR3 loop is CASSPGPYQPQHF. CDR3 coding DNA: TGCGCCAGCAGCCCGGGCCCCTATCAGCCCCAGCATTTT.

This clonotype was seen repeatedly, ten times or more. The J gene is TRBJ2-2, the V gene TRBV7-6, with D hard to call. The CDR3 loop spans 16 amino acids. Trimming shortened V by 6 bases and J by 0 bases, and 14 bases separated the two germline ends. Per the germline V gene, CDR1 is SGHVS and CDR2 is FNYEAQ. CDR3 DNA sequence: TGTGCCAGCAGGCCGCTACGGACGGCGAACACCGGGGAGCTGTTTTTT. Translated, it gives CASRPLRTANTGELFF.

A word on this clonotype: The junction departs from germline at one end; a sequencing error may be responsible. The CDR3 DNA follows: TGCGGCGTTGAAGAAATCTATGGCTACACCTTC. This sequence encodes CGVEEIYGYTF. This chain links TRBV29-1 with TRBJ1-2, with D unclear. In germline, CDR1 is SQVTM, CDR2 ANQGSEA. The CDR3 runs 11 residues.

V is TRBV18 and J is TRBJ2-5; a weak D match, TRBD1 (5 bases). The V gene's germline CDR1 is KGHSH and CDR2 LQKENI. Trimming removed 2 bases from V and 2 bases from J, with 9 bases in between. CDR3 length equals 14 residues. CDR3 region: CASSPRNRQETQYF. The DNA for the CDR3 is TGTGCCAGCTCACCAAGGAACAGGCAAGAGACCCAGTACTTC.

The CDR3 bases are TGTGCCAGCAGTTTAAGGGGGCTCGACGGCGCTTTCTTT. Translated: CASSLRGLDGAFF. V and J are TRBV7-2 and TRBJ1-1, with TRBD1 identical over 7 bases. The V segment lost 6 bases and the J segment 11 bases; nucleotides outside the gene matches: 12. This CDR3 has 13 amino acids. CDR1 and CDR2 (germline): SGHTA, FQGNSA.